This TCR beta chain was sequenced in a study of CD8+CD57+ T cells in acquired aplastic anemia. Study context: When averaged, DNA from sorted CD4+ and CD8+ cells came to around 3.1 ug. CD4+ cell libraries from healthy donors averaged about 10 million reads. Overall study findings and caveats: Overlap between patients and controls comprised about 30 CD8+ CDR3 sequences.

Investigators profiled TCR beta VDJ and CDR3 from genomic DNA template. TCRdb reprocessed the reads with MiXCR, giving one entry per CDR3 protein. The table records around 170,000 distinct CDR3 sequences, 46% of them present only once. With respect to this clonotype: Antigen unknown. This may arise from a read error, as a much more abundant clone is one base away. The CDR3 does not end in the conserved phenylalanine or tryptophan, so this is likely a read error.

Sequenced input: sorted CD4+, CD8+, or CD8+CD57+ T cells (not recorded which) from PBMCs. The receptor was isolated from a human donor in good health.

The DNA for the CDR3 is TGTGCCAGCAGGGGGGGCCGGGATTCCTACAATGAGCAGTTCTCC. This encodes CASRGGRDSYNEQFS. The chain combines TRBV5-6 with TRBJ2-1; D tentatively fits TRBD1 or TRBD2 (6 bases each). Germline V CDR1 and CDR2: SGHDT, YYEEEE. This CDR3 has 15 residues. With 5 bases removed from V and 1 base from J, the gap between germline ends came to 13 bases.